This T cell receptor beta chain was captured in a study of T cell changes during pregnancy in multiple sclerosis. Here immunoSEQ multiplex PCR was the method, and the copy in TCRdb shows in-frame clones only, minus some. The data hold tens of thousands of clones, with around 89% observed a single time. V was clipped by 0 bases and J by 6 bases; unmatched bases: 4. The CDR3 loop spans 15 amino acids. Germline V gives CDR1 SGHNT, CDR2 YYREEE (reference sequence). Specimen: CD8+ T cells from peripheral blood mononuclear cells, collected in the third trimester of pregnancy. This sequence joins TRBV5-4 and TRBJ2-3; 10 bases fit TRBD1. This sequence originates from a female donor with multiple sclerosis, enrolled in a pregnancy study. CDR3 sequence reads: CASSLVGQGPDTQYF. In nucleotides, the CDR3 is TGTGCCAGCAGCTTGGTGGGACAGGGGCCGGATACGCAGTATTTT.